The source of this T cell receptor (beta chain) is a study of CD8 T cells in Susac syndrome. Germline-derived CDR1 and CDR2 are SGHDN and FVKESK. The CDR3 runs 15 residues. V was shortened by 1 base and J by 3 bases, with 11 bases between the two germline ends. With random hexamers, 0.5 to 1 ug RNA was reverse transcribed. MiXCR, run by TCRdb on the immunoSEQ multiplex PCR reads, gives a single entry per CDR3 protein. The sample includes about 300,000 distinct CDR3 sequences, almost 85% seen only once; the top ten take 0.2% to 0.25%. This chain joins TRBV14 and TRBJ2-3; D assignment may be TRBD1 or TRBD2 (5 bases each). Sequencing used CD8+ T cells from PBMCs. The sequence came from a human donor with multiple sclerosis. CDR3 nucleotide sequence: TGTGCCAGCAGCCAAGTTCTGGGACGGACAGATACGCAGTATTTT. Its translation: CASSQVLGRTDTQYF.